The entry below gives a single T cell receptor beta chain sequence along with its context. Method: immunoSEQ multiplex PCR; TCRdb's copy keeps in-frame clones and lacks some. The sample lists around 150,000 clones, just over 95% occurring once. The data stem from a study of control samples from healthy donors and cancer patients. This CDR3 contains 15 residues. With V trimmed by 3 bases and J by 4 bases, 6 bases remained unmatched. Germline CDR1 reads LNHDA; CDR2 reads SQIVND (reference sequence). The receptor was isolated from a woman under 40 in good health. V usage is TRBV19 and J usage is TRBJ2-7, with 10 bases matching TRBD2. The sequencing sample was made of blood. CDR3 amino acids: CASSIQLAGVYEQYF. The CDR3 DNA follows: TGTGCCAGTAGTATTCAGCTAGCGGGAGTATACGAGCAGTACTTC. Based on the CDR3 plus reference TRBV19 and TRBJ2-7, the full variable domain is DGGITQSPKYLFRKEGQNVTLSCEQNLNHDAMYWYRQDPGQGLRLIYYSQIVNDFQKGDIAEGYSVSREKKESFPLTVTSAQKNPTAFYLCASSIQLAGVYEQYFGPGTRLTVT.